This T cell receptor (beta chain) was retrieved from a study of graft-versus-host responses after intestinal transplantation. For this clone: The target antigen is unknown.

The assay was immunoSEQ multiplex PCR, and TCRdb's table has in-frame clones only and misses some. This sample yields 110,000 to 150,000 clones, of which around nine tenths are seen a single time; 0.19% belongs to the top ten. With V trimmed by 3 bases and J by 4 bases, 8 bases remained unmatched. The CDR3 covers 15 residues. Germline V gene sequence: CDR1 SGDLS, CDR2 YYNGEE. V is TRBV9 and J is TRBJ2-3, with 7 bases that match TRBD2. The TCR originated in a human donor who received an intestinal transplant. This specimen consisted of unstimulated CD4+ T cells sorted from spleen or lymph node cells, obtained before intestinal transplant. The CDR3: CASSAGPSGPDTQYF. CDR3 sequence (DNA): TGTGCCAGCAGCGCTGGTCCTAGCGGCCCAGATACGCAGTATTTT.